Following are 20 T cell receptor beta chains from one sample sequenced in a study of blood T cell repertoires in COVID-19. The data were produced by immunoSEQ multiplex PCR, yet TCRdb's version contains in-frame clones alone and is incomplete. The sample gives roughly 130,000 clones, more than 70% of which show up once; approximately 12% is in the top ten. The material sequenced was peripheral blood. The source of these receptors is a woman in her 30s who had recovered from COVID-19.

V and J are TRBV2 and TRBJ2-5; D not resolved. CDR3 size: 10 residues. The V gene's germline CDR1 is SNHLY and CDR2 FYNNEI. V dropped 8 bases and J dropped 1 base, with 2 bases sitting between them. The chain's CDR3 is CASRQETQYF. The CDR3 DNA is TGTGCCAGCCGCCAAGAGACCCAGTACTTC.

V gene TRBV2 combines with J gene TRBJ1-3; no firm D call. Germline-derived CDR1 and CDR2 are SNHLY and FYNNEI. V lost 2 bases, J lost 9 bases, and 14 bases lay in between. CDR3 size: 14 residues. The CDR3 nucleotides read TGTGCCAGCAGTGAACGGGAGGGTCGAGGCACCATATATTTT. Amino acids: CASSEREGRGTIYF.

This sequence joins TRBV19 and TRBJ1-1, with D uncertain. CDR3 length: 14 residues. Germline-derived CDR1 and CDR2 are LNHDA and SQIVND (reference sequence). Trimming took 4 bases from V and 0 from J, leaving 9 bases between them. As DNA, the CDR3 is TGTGCCAGTAGTACGACAACCATGAACACTGAAGCTTTCTTT. Translating it yields CASSTTTMNTEAFF.

This clone was detected a few times. The chain recombines TRBV29-1 with TRBJ2-7; D may be TRBD2 (6 bases). This CDR3 comprises 14 residues. V lost 4 bases, J lost 7 bases, and 20 bases lay in between. From germline, CDR1 is SQVTM and CDR2 ANQGSEA. The DNA of the CDR3 is TGCAGCGTTGGTTATAGCGGAGGAGGTCCAGAGCAGTACTTC. Translating gives CSVGYSGGGPEQYF.

CDR3 region: CATSSPRRGNTEAFF. The DNA of the CDR3 is TGTGCCACCAGCAGCCCCCGCCGAGGGAACACTGAAGCTTTCTTT. The chain combines TRBV15 with TRBJ1-1; D ambiguous. The CDR3 is 15 residues long. With 3 bases removed from V and 1 base from J, the gap between germline ends came to 12 bases. CDR1 and CDR2 (germline): LNHNV, YYDKDF (reference sequence).

The genes are TRBV3-1 (or the pseudogene TRBV3-2) and TRBJ2-7; 8 nucleotides agree with TRBD1. The V gene's germline CDR1 is LGHDT and CDR2 YNNKEL (reference sequence). Germline trimming cut 4 bases from V and 6 bases from J; bases unmatched to any gene: 5. The CDR3 is 13 residues long. CDR3 DNA sequence: TGTGCCAGCAGCCCCCGGGACAGGAGCGAGCAGTACTTC. Translating it yields CASSPRDRSEQYF.

This sequence joins TRBV30 and TRBJ1-1, with D possibly being TRBD1 (5 bases). V was cut by 5 bases and J by 1 base, with 8 bases left in between. Germline loops: CDR1 GTSNPN, CDR2 SVGIG (reference sequence). CDR3 length: 12 amino acids. CDR3 residues: CAWGTGNTEAFF. In DNA form, the CDR3 reads TGTGCCTGGGGGACGGGGAACACTGAAGCTTTCTTT.

This chain links TRBV20-1 with TRBJ2-7, with TRBD2 matching 7 bases. The ends lost 3 bases at V and 0 bases at J; junction bases unmatched: 5. This CDR3 has 14 amino acids. Germline V CDR1 and CDR2: DFQATT, SNEGSKA (reference sequence). The CDR3 coding sequence is TGCAGTGCTAGTAAACTAGCGTACTCCTACGAGCAGTACTTC. This codes for CSASKLAYSYEQYF.

The chain is built from TRBV2 and TRBJ2-7, with 10 positions matching TRBD1. V was pared by 6 bases and J by 0 bases, with 2 bases of the junction left unmatched. CDR1 and CDR2 (germline): SNHLY, FYNNEI. The CDR3 runs to 14 residues. The chain's CDR3 is CASRGQGSSYEQYF. The CDR3 region has the DNA TGTGCCAGCAGGGGACAGGGGAGCTCCTACGAGCAGTACTTC.

The chain is built from TRBV27 and TRBJ1-3; 7 bases match TRBD1. Germline V lookup: CDR1 MNHEY, CDR2 SMNVEV (reference sequence). This CDR3 is built from 13 residues. The trim removed 5 bases at V and 3 bases at J, leaving 1 base unmatched. The CDR3 sequence: CASSDRVGNTIYF. CDR3 in DNA: TGTGCCAGCAGTGACAGGGTTGGAAACACCATATATTTT.

The chain has TRBV3-1 (or the pseudogene TRBV3-2) and TRBJ2-5, with D possibly matching TRBD2 (5 bases). Germline V gene data show CDR1 as LGHDT and CDR2 as YNNKEL (reference sequence). The V end was cut by 6 bases, the J end by 5 bases, with 19 bases between. This CDR3 has 15 residues. Written as DNA, the CDR3 is TGTGCCAGCAGTCAAAAGCGGACCCTACGGGAGACCCAGTACTTC. It yields the protein CASSQKRTLRETQYF.

This clone was seen more than once but under ten times. V usage is TRBV5-1 and J usage is TRBJ2-7; possibly TRBD2 for D (5 bases). The germline gives CDR1 SGHRS, CDR2 YFSETQ. The ends were cut back, 3 bases at V and 3 bases at J, with 16 bases in the middle. The CDR3 sequence is 15 residues long. CDR3: CASSSSLMGDYEQYF. Here the CDR3 DNA reads TGCGCCAGCAGCTCTTCGTTAATGGGAGACTACGAGCAGTACTTC.

This clone was seen only a few times. The chain couples TRBV2 to TRBJ1-1; 7 nucleotides match TRBD1. The germline gives CDR1 SNHLY, CDR2 FYNNEI. V was clipped by 6 bases and J by 3 bases; unmatched bases: 13. The length of the CDR3 is 16 residues. CDR3 sequence: CASRLTQGGLDTEAFF. The CDR3 DNA reads TGTGCCAGCAGGCTCACCCAGGGGGGTCTGGACACTGAAGCTTTCTTT.

The V and J genes are TRBV7-6 and TRBJ2-7, with D perhaps matching TRBD1 (6 bases). V was clipped by 5 bases and J by 6 bases, with 14 bases between them. This CDR3 is built from 13 residues. The V gene's germline CDR1 is SGHVS and CDR2 FNYEAQ. The CDR3, as DNA: TGTGCCAGCAGCCCGGCAAGGGGGATCGAGCAGTACTTC. The encoded protein is CASSPARGIEQYF.

This chain joins TRBV5-1 and TRBJ2-7; TRBD2 aligns across 9 bases. Trimming took 0 bases from V and 3 from J; bases not matched to a gene: 7. CDR1 and CDR2 from the germline V gene are SGHRS and YFSETQ. The CDR3 has 16 residues. Here the CDR3 DNA reads TGCGCCAGCAGCTTGGGGAGTAGCGGGAGAAACTACGAGCAGTACTTC. Translation gives CASSLGSSGRNYEQYF. Full variable domain (missing parts from reference TRBV5-1 and TRBJ2-7): KAGVTQTPRYLIKTRGQQVTLSCSPISGHRSVSWYQQTPGQGLQFLFEYFSETQRNKGNFPGRFSGRQFSNSRSEMNVSTLELGDSALYLCASSLGSSGRNYEQYFGPGTRLTVT.

The rearrangement uses TRBV13 and TRBJ1-1, with a tentative D call TRBD1 (5 bases). The length of the CDR3 is 13 residues. Deletions cut 8 bases from V and 8 bases from J, with 18 bases between. CDR1 and CDR2 from the germline V gene are PRHDT and FYEKMQ (reference sequence). The CDR3 nucleotides are TGTGCCAGCTTCCCCCCCGGGGGTTTGGAAGCTTTCTTT. This gives the protein CASFPPGGLEAFF.

V and J are TRBV6-4 and TRBJ2-2; 8 bases agree with TRBD2. Germline V gives CDR1 MRHNA, CDR2 SNTAGT. V shed 8 bases, J shed 4 bases, and the junction held 6 bases outside the gene matches. CDR3 length equals 14 residues. CDR3 protein: CASQREMGTGELFF. As DNA, the CDR3 is TGTGCCAGCCAGCGGGAGATGGGCACCGGGGAGCTGTTTTTT.

The chain uses TRBV6-5 and TRBJ1-5; the match to TRBD1 covers 9 bases. Germline assignment: CDR1 MNHEY and CDR2 SVGAGI. The CDR3 extends over 14 amino acids. V was clipped by 6 bases and J by 4 bases; unmatched bases: 4. The CDR3 is CASRRTGANQPQHF. For the CDR3, the DNA is TGTGCCAGCAGGAGGACAGGGGCTAATCAGCCCCAGCATTTT.

The V gene is TRBV2, the J gene TRBJ1-1; TRBD1 matches 7 bases. J was trimmed by 1 base and V by 1 base; bases with no gene match: 0. CDR3 length: 14 residues. Germline CDR1 is SNHLY and CDR2 is FYNNEI. CDR3 DNA: TGTGCCAGCAGTGAAGACAGGGGGAACACTGAAGCTTTCTTT. It translates to CASSEDRGNTEAFF.

The genes are TRBV6-5 and TRBJ1-2; D might be TRBD1 (6 bases). This CDR3 is 14 amino acids long. Germline CDR1 and CDR2: MNHEY and SVGAGI. The V end lost 4 bases, the J end lost 3 bases, and 12 bases lay between the germline ends. The CDR3: CASSSDSSYYGYTF. CDR3 sequence (DNA): TGTGCCAGCAGTTCGGACAGTTCCTACTATGGCTACACCTTC.